This TCR beta chain was identified in a study of Graves' ophthalmopathy and Graves' hyperthyroidism. Overall study findings and caveats: The majority of expanded thyroid clonotypes above 0.001 frequency also occurred in blood. This model predicted ophthalmopathy progression (sensitivity 70% to 71%, specificity about 72%).

In regard to this clonotype: Its antigen remains unknown.

Amplification targeted the TCR beta CDR3 regions, with RNA transcripts as the source material. A first-round RT-PCR used HTBI primers, followed by a second-round multiplex PCR. TCRdb used MiXCR to reprocess the multiplex PCR reads, holding one entry per CDR3 protein. Of roughly 300,000 distinct CDR3 sequences listed, roughly a sixth were seen once; the top ten hold roughly an eighth. The CDR3 covers 12 residues. Germline lookup yields CDR1 MNHNS and CDR2 SASEGT. The V gene lost 2 bases and the J gene lost 8 bases, with 9 bases spanning the gap. With a duration under 3 months, ophthalmopathy in the donors showed moderate-to-severe activity, CAS ≥3 and NOSPECS ≥4. A diagnosis was made from clinical symptoms together with serum thyroxine, TRAb, thyroid ultrasound and orbital computed tomography.

The origin of this receptor is an adult man with Graves' ophthalmopathy. Sequencing was done on a sample of peripheral blood. The V call is TRBV6-1, the J call TRBJ1-2; D is perhaps TRBD1 (6 bases). This CDR3 reads CASSETGNGYTF. The CDR3 region has the DNA TGTGCCAGCAGTGAAACAGGGAACGGCTACACCTTC.